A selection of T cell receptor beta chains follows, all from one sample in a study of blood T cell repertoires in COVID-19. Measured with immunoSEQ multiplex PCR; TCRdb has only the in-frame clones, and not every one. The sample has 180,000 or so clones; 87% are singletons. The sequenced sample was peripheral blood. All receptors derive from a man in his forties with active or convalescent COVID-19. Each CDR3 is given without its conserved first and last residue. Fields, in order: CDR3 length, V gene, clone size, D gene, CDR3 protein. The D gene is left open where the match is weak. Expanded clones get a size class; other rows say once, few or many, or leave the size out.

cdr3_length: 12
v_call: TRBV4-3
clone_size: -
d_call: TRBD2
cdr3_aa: ASSQDREGYEQY

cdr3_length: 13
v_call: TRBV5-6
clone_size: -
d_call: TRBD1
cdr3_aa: ASSFGQQGAGEQY

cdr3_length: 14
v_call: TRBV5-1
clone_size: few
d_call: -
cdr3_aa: ASSPDLQGGYSPLH

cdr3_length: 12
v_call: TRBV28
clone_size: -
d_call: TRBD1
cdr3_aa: ASSFSGGQNIQY

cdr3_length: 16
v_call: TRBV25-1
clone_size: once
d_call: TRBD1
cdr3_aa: ASSEPPFPTGINYGYT

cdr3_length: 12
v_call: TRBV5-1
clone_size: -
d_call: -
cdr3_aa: ASSLSQYNEKLF

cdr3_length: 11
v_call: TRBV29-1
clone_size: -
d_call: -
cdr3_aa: SARPGGNEKLF

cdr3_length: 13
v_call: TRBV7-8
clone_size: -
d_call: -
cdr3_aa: ASQKRAGTQETQY

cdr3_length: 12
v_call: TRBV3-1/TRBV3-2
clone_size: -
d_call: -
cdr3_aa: ASSQVSGDTEAF

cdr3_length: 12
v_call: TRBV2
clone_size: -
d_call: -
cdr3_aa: ASTPGRSNSPLH

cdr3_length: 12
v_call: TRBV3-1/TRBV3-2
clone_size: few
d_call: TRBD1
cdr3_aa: ASTSGTADSPLH

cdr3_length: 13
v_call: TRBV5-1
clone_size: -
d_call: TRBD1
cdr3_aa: ASSSSDRARDTIY

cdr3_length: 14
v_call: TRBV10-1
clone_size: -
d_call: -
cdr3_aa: ASSESAGARGDEQF

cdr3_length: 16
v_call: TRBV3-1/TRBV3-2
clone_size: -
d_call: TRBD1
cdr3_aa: ASSPTPGQTLWTGELF

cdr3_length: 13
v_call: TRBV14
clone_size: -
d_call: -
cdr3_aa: ASSQAAAANYGYT

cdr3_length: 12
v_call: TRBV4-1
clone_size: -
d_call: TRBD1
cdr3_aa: ASSQGQGREKLF

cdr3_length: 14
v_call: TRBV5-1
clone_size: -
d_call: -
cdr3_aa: ASSPSAGQMNTEAF

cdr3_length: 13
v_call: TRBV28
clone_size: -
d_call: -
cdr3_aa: ASSFPGPTAYGYT

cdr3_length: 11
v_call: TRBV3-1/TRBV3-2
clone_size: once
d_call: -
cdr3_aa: ASSQAGIGGYT